The present T cell receptor beta chain was sequenced within a study of T-cell reconstitution after alpha-beta-depleted transplantation in children. The germline CDR1 and CDR2 sequences are SGHRS and YFSETQ. Deletions cut 8 bases from V and 3 bases from J, with 20 bases between. The CDR3 runs 15 residues. Library preparation (for TCRbeta) was performed with unique molecular identifiers. TCRdb recomputed calls from the PCR reads with MiXCR, one row per CDR3 protein. Found here are about 980,000 distinct CDR3 sequences, roughly 29% of them singletons; the top ten hold roughly 27%. This clonotype was detected a few times. Its specificity is unknown. Findings and limits, study-wide: Alpha-beta T cells about two months after transplant reportedly derived from several hundred expanded graft clones. The high TCRbeta diversity at day 60 in some patients came from surviving recipient T cells and thymic progenitors. One year post-transplant, T-cell counts and diversity were largely derived from T cells produced anew.

V usage is TRBV5-1 and J usage is TRBJ2-5; D uncertain. The receptor comes from a boy in the first two years of life who had a stem cell transplant for SCID, so the T cells may come from the graft donor. The sequencing here drew on PBMCs, mostly from graft donor cells, taken 360 days after TCRalphabeta/CD19-depleted stem cell transplant. CDR3 amino acids: CASGSPKPTEETQYF. DNA for the CDR3: TGCGCCAGTGGATCCCCGAAACCTACTGAAGAGACCCAGTACTTC.